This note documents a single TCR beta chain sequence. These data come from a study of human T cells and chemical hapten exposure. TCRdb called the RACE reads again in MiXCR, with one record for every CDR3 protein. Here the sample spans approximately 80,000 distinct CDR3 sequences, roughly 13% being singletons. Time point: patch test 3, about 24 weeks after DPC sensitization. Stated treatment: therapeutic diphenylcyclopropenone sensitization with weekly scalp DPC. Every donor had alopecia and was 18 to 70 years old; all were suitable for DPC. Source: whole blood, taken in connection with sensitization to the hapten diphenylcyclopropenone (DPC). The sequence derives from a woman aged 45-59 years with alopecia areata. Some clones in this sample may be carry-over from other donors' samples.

Here the CDR3 reads CASRKRLSSYEQYF. CDR3 nucleotide sequence: TGTGCCAGCAGAAAACGCCTTTCATCCTACGAGCAGTACTTC. The chain couples TRBV21-1 to TRBJ2-7. TRBV21-1 is a known pseudogene. This CDR3 has 14 amino acids.